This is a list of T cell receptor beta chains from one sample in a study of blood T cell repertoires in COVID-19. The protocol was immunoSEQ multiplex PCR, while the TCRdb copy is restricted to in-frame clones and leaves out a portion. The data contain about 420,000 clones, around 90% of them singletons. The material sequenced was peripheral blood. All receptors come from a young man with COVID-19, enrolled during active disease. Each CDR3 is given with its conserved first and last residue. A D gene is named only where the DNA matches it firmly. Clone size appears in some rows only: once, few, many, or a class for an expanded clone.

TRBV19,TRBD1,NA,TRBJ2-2,CASSQTGSRTGELFF,TGTGCCAGTAGCCAGACAGGGTCTAGGACCGGGGAGCTGTTTTTT
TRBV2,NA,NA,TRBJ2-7,CASSEGLAPYEQYF,TGTGCCAGCAGTGAGGGGCTAGCGCCGTACGAGCAGTACTTC
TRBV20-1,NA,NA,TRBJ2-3,CSASQLDTQYF,TGCAGTGCTTCACAGTTAGATACGCAGTATTTT
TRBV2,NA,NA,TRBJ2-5,CASSEPGWIQETQYF,TGTGCCAGCAGTGAGCCGGGTTGGATCCAAGAGACCCAGTACTTC
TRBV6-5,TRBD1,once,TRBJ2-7,CASSPSTGPPYEQYF,TGTGCCAGCAGTCCGTCGACAGGGCCCCCCTACGAGCAGTACTTC
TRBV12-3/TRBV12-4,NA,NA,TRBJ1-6,CASSPTTLPLHF,TGTGCCAGCAGTCCCACCACTCTCCCCCTCCACTTT
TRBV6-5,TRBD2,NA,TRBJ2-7,CASRPGLGFYEQYF,TGTGCCAGCAGACCGGGACTAGGGTTCTACGAGCAGTACTTC
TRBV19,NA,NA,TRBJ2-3,CASREGYTQYF,TGTGCCAGTAGGGAGGGCTATACGCAGTATTTT
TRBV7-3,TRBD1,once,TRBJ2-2,CASSPRDRGTGELFF,TGTGCCAGCAGCCCTCGGGACAGGGGGACCGGGGAGCTGTTTTTT
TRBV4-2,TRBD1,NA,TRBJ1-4,CASSQDGQGNEKLFF,TGTGCCAGCAGCCAAGATGGACAGGGAAACGAAAAACTGTTTTTT
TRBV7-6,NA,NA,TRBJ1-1,CASSLNALGGDTEAFF,TGTGCCAGCAGCTTAAACGCCCTAGGCGGGGACACTGAAGCTTTCTTT